This is a list of T cell receptor beta chains from one sample in a study of blood T cell repertoires in COVID-19. Assay used: immunoSEQ multiplex PCR; TCRdb lists only in-frame clones, some missing. The sample gives around 100,000 clones, about 80% of which show up once; more than 3% is in the top ten. The sequenced sample consisted of peripheral blood. These receptors all stem from an elderly woman with active or convalescent COVID-19. Each CDR3 is given with its conserved first and last residue. A D gene is named only where the DNA matches it firmly. Only some rows state a clone size, as once, few, many or a class for expanded clones.

size,D,V,J,CDR3,DNA
.,.,TRBV5-1,TRBJ1-2,CASSQQGNYGYTF,TGCGCCAGCAGCCAACAGGGAAACTATGGCTACACCTTC
.,.,TRBV4-1,TRBJ1-1,CASSQVMARGRGTEAFF,TGCGCCAGCAGCCAAGTGATGGCAAGAGGGCGTGGCACTGAAGCTTTCTTT
.,TRBD2,TRBV4-2,TRBJ2-1,CASSQDSGSPNEQFF,TGTGCCAGCAGCCAAGATAGCGGGTCCCCCAATGAGCAGTTCTTC
.,.,TRBV2,TRBJ1-6,CASIQQYNSPLHF,TGTGCCAGTATACAACAATATAATTCACCCCTCCACTTT
.,TRBD2,TRBV10-3,TRBJ2-1,CATTRLAGGSGNEQFF,TGTGCCACCACCCGACTAGCGGGGGGCTCCGGCAATGAGCAGTTCTTC
.,.,TRBV28,TRBJ2-1,CASSFLYEQFF,TGTGCCAGCAGTTTCCTTTATGAGCAGTTCTTC
.,.,TRBV7-2,TRBJ2-1,CASSPGDFFSSYNEQFF,TGTGCCAGCAGCCCCGGGGACTTTTTTAGCTCCTACAATGAGCAGTTCTTC
.,TRBD1,TRBV5-1,TRBJ2-7,CASRLSGTGGSEQYF,TGCGCCAGCAGACTGTCCGGGACAGGGGGCAGCGAGCAGTACTTC
.,.,TRBV21-1,TRBJ1-5,CASTPAQGGFFNQPQHF,TGTGCCAGCACGCCCGCACAGGGTGGTTTTTTTAATCAGCCCCAGCATTTT
.,TRBD2,TRBV5-8,TRBJ2-7,CASSIRGGFAYEQYF,TGTGCCAGCAGCATACGGGGAGGGTTCGCCTACGAGCAGTACTTC
.,TRBD2,TRBV10-3,TRBJ2-3,CAISAEDILAGVTDTQYF,TGTGCCATCAGCGCCGAGGACATATTAGCGGGAGTAACCGATACGCAGTATTTT
.,.,TRBV16,TRBJ1-5,CASSQGRRNQPQHF,TGTGCCAGCAGCCAGGGCAGACGCAATCAGCCCCAGCATTTT
.,.,TRBV6-5,TRBJ1-1,CASLGVWDTEAFF,TGTGCCAGCTTAGGGGTCTGGGATACTGAAGCTTTCTTT
few,.,TRBV5-4,TRBJ1-5,CASSLGSDQPQHF,TGTGCCAGCAGCTTGGGATCGGATCAGCCCCAGCATTTT
.,.,TRBV3-1/TRBV3-2,TRBJ2-1,CASTGTYNEQFF,TGTGCCAGCACGGGGACATACAATGAGCAGTTCTTC
.,.,TRBV18,TRBJ1-3,CASSPMAISGNTIYF,TGTGCCAGCTCACCAATGGCAATCTCTGGAAACACCATATATTTT
.,TRBD1,TRBV28,TRBJ1-4,CASSTTGGRYEKLFF,TGTGCCAGCAGTACTACAGGGGGAAGGTACGAAAAACTGTTTTTT
.,TRBD1,TRBV11-3,TRBJ1-1,CASSLGRTGNTEAFF,TGTGCCAGCAGCTTAGGCCGGACAGGCAACACTGAAGCTTTCTTT
.,TRBD2,TRBV5-1,TRBJ2-1,CASSWASGGNNEQFF,TGCGCCAGCAGCTGGGCTAGCGGGGGTAACAATGAGCAGTTCTTC
.,.,TRBV25-1,TRBJ2-5,CASSDLEAGETQYF,TGTGCCAGCAGTGACCTAGAGGCCGGGGAGACCCAGTACTTC
.,TRBD2,TRBV27,TRBJ2-5,CASSKLAGETQYF,TGTGCCAGCAGCAAACTAGCGGGAGAGACCCAGTACTTC
.,TRBD2,TRBV5-6,TRBJ2-3,CASSLDLAGADTQYF,TGTGCCAGCAGCTTGGACCTAGCGGGAGCAGATACGCAGTATTTT
.,.,TRBV4-3,TRBJ1-4,CASSQSWTAKTPNEKLFF,TGCGCCAGCAGCCAATCGTGGACAGCGAAGACGCCTAATGAAAAACTGTTTTTT
once,TRBD1,TRBV12-5,TRBJ1-1,CASGYPTGQGNTEAFF,TGTGCTAGTGGATATCCGACCGGACAGGGGAACACTGAAGCTTTCTTT
.,TRBD1,TRBV4-3,TRBJ1-4,CASSQDWDRGYEKLFF,TGCGCCAGCAGCCAAGATTGGGACAGGGGATACGAAAAACTGTTTTTT
.,TRBD1,TRBV7-8,TRBJ1-5,CASSLIRPNSQGVEHQPQHF,TGTGCCAGCAGCTTAATAAGACCCAATTCACAGGGGGTAGAACATCAGCCCCAGCATTTT
.,TRBD1,TRBV5-1,TRBJ2-7,CASSLGTVYEQYF,TGCGCCAGCAGCTTAGGGACAGTTTACGAGCAGTACTTC
few,.,TRBV7-2,TRBJ2-3,CASSLGASAASTQYF,TGTGCCAGCAGCTTAGGGGCTAGCGCGGCTTCTACGCAGTATTTT
.,TRBD1,TRBV28,TRBJ2-3,CASSSLLTGVIADTQYF,TGTGCCAGCAGTTCCCTACTAACAGGGGTAATTGCAGATACGCAGTATTTT
.,TRBD1,TRBV7-2,TRBJ1-6,CASSSARDRAYNSPLHF,TGTGCCAGCAGTTCAGCGAGGGACAGGGCCTATAATTCACCCCTCCACTTT
.,.,TRBV12-3/TRBV12-4,TRBJ1-2,CASSPSTGGYTF,TGTGCCAGCAGTCCCTCAACAGGTGGCTACACCTTC
.,TRBD1,TRBV7-2,TRBJ2-5,CASSSGGQETQYF,TGTGCCAGCAGCTCAGGGGGACAAGAGACCCAGTACTTC
.,.,TRBV5-1,TRBJ2-5,CASSPLAVQETQYF,TGCGCCAGCAGCCCACTAGCTGTCCAAGAGACCCAGTACTTC
.,.,TRBV9,TRBJ2-2,CASAGSHTGELFF,TGTGCCAGCGCCGGTAGTCACACCGGGGAGCTGTTTTTT
.,.,TRBV7-2,TRBJ1-3,CASSSRPFGGTGNTIYF,TGTGCCAGCAGCTCAAGACCGTTCGGGGGTACTGGAAACACCATATATTTT
.,TRBD2,TRBV6-5,TRBJ2-5,CASSPGTSLGTQYF,TGTGCCAGCAGTCCCGGGACTAGCTTAGGGACCCAGTACTTC
.,.,TRBV25-1,TRBJ2-7,CATKGGRLSEQYF,TGTGCCACTAAGGGGGGGCGCCTCTCCGAGCAGTACTTC
.,TRBD2,TRBV4-1,TRBJ2-1,CASSHPGLADNEQFF,TGCGCCAGCAGCCACCCGGGACTAGCAGACAATGAGCAGTTCTTC
once,.,TRBV5-1,TRBJ1-4,CASSLGQTATNEKLFF,TGCGCCAGCAGCTTGGGACAAACCGCGACTAATGAAAAACTGTTTTTT
.,.,TRBV2,TRBJ1-2,CASSLDGVGYGYTF,TGTGCCAGCAGCTTGGACGGGGTGGGCTATGGCTACACCTTC
once,.,TRBV2,TRBJ2-5,CASSGPRETQYF,TGTGCCAGCAGTGGTCCTAGGGAGACCCAGTACTTC
.,TRBD1,TRBV28,TRBJ1-2,CASSTGTVGGYTF,TGTGCCAGCAGTACAGGGACAGTCGGTGGCTACACCTTC
.,TRBD1,TRBV10-3,TRBJ1-1,CAISPGTGSNTEAFF,TGTGCCATCAGTCCCGGGACAGGTTCGAACACTGAAGCTTTCTTT
.,TRBD1,TRBV30,TRBJ1-2,CALRGDSHYGYTF,TGTGCCTTAAGAGGGGACAGCCACTATGGCTACACCTTC
.,.,TRBV10-3,TRBJ1-5,CAISEGRESNQPQHF,TGTGCCATCAGTGAGGGGCGCGAGAGCAATCAGCCCCAGCATTTT
.,.,TRBV6-2/TRBV6-3,TRBJ2-5,CASSPGGRTQYF,TGTGCCAGCAGTCCCGGAGGTCGGACCCAGTACTTC
once,.,TRBV5-4,TRBJ2-7,CASSSAELYEQYF,TGTGCCAGCAGCTCGGCGGAGCTATACGAGCAGTACTTC
.,.,TRBV4-2,TRBJ1-1,CASSQDRREAFF,TGTGCCAGCAGCCAAGATAGGCGGGAAGCTTTCTTT
.,TRBD1,TRBV28,TRBJ1-6,CASSLKRQDRASNSPLHF,TGTGCCAGCAGTTTAAAGAGACAGGACAGGGCTTCCAATTCACCCCTCCACTTT
.,TRBD1,TRBV18,TRBJ2-3,CASSPLRTGLTDTQYF,TGTGCCAGCTCACCCCTCAGGACAGGGTTAACAGATACGCAGTATTTT
.,.,TRBV4-3,TRBJ1-5,CASSQEIGTFGGQPQHF,TGCGCCAGCAGCCAAGAGATCGGGACCTTCGGGGGTCAGCCCCAGCATTTT
.,TRBD2,TRBV4-2,TRBJ2-2,CASSRGGANTGELFF,TGTGCCAGCAGCCGCGGGGGAGCGAACACCGGGGAGCTGTTTTTT
few,TRBD2,TRBV12-5,TRBJ2-1,CASGLGLAGAGEQFF,TGTGCTAGTGGTTTGGGACTAGCGGGAGCAGGGGAGCAGTTCTTC
.,.,TRBV5-6,TRBJ1-3,CASSFGGDLSGNTIYF,TGTGCCAGCAGCTTTGGCGGGGACCTCTCTGGAAACACCATATATTTT
once,.,TRBV11-3,TRBJ2-7,CASSSRRDYEQYF,TGTGCCAGCAGCTCCCGACGGGACTACGAGCAGTACTTC
.,TRBD1,TRBV28,TRBJ2-3,CASDGTGTQYF,TGTGCCAGCGACGGGACAGGGACGCAGTATTTT
.,.,TRBV2,TRBJ1-5,CASNEWAVNQPQHF,TGTGCCAGCAACGAATGGGCAGTCAATCAGCCCCAGCATTTT
.,TRBD1,TRBV11-3,TRBJ1-1,CASSPGQGQSAFF,TGTGCCAGCAGCCCAGGACAGGGCCAGTCGGCTTTCTTT
.,.,TRBV12-3/TRBV12-4,TRBJ1-1,CASRSGTNTEAFF,TGTGCCAGCAGGTCCGGGACTAACACTGAAGCTTTCTTT